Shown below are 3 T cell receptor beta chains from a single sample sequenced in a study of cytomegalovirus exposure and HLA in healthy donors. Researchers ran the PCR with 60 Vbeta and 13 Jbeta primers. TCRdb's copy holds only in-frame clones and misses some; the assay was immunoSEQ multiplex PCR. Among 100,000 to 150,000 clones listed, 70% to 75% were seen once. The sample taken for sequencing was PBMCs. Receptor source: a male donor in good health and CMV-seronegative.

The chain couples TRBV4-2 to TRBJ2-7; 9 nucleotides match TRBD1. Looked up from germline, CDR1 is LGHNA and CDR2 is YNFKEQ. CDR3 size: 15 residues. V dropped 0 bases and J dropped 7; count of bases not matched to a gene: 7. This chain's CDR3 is CASSQEQGAKGEQYF. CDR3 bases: TGTGCCAGCAGCCAAGAACAGGGGGCGAAGGGGGAGCAGTACTTC.

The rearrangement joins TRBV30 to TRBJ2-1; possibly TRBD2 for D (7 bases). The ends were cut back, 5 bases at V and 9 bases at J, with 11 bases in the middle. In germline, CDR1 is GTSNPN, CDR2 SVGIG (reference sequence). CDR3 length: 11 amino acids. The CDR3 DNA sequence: TGTGCCTGGGTGGGGGGGCTTGAGCAGTTCTTC. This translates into CAWVGGLEQFF.

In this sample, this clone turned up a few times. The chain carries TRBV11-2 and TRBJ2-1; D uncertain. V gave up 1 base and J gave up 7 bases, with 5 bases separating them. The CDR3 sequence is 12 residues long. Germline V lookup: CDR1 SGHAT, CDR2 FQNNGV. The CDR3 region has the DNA TGTGCCAGCAGCTTAGGACTTAATGAGCAGTTCTTC. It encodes CASSLGLNEQFF.